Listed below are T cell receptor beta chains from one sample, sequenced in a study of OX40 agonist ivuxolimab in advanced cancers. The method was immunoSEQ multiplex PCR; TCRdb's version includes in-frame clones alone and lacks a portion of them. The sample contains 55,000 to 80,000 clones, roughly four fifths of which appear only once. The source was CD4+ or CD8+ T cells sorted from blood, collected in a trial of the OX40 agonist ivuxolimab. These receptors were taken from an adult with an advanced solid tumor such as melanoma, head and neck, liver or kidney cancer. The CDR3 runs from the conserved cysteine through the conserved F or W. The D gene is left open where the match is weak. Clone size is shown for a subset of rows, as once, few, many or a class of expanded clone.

CDR3: CASSDRGRDIQYF; DNA: TGTGCCAGCAGTGACAGGGGTAGGGACATTCAGTACTTC; size: .; V: TRBV2; length: 13; D: .; J: TRBJ2-4
CDR3: CSVAQGLGGYTF; DNA: TGCAGCGTAGCACAGGGACTGGGGGGCTACACCTTC; size: .; V: TRBV29-1; length: 12; D: .; J: TRBJ1-2
CDR3: CASRDDQETQYF; DNA: TGTGCCAGCAGGGACGACCAAGAGACCCAGTACTTC; size: .; V: TRBV2; length: 12; D: .; J: TRBJ2-5
CDR3: CASSKGDRDQETQYF; DNA: TGCGCCAGCAGCAAGGGAGACAGGGACCAAGAGACCCAGTACTTC; size: few; V: TRBV5-1; length: 15; D: TRBD1; J: TRBJ2-5
CDR3: CASSPRKSYNSPLHF; DNA: TGTGCCAGCAGTCCCCGTAAGAGCTATAATTCACCCCTCCACTTT; size: .; V: TRBV27; length: 15; D: .; J: TRBJ1-6
CDR3: CASSLAGEDTIYF; DNA: TGCGCCAGCAGCTTGGCCGGCGAGGACACCATATATTTT; size: .; V: TRBV5-1; length: 13; D: .; J: TRBJ1-3
CDR3: CASSPPGQGMNTQYF; DNA: TGTGCCAGCTCACCACCTGGACAGGGGATGAATACGCAGTATTTT; size: .; V: TRBV18; length: 15; D: TRBD1; J: TRBJ2-3
CDR3: CASSRNGKLGYNEQFF; DNA: TGTGCCAGCAGTCGAAACGGGAAGCTCGGTTACAATGAGCAGTTCTTC; size: .; V: TRBV21-1; length: 16; D: .; J: TRBJ2-1
CDR3: CASSKDTSSYNEQFF; DNA: TGTGCCAGCAGCAAGGACACCTCCTCCTACAATGAGCAGTTCTTC; size: once; V: TRBV7-8; length: 15; D: .; J: TRBJ2-1
CDR3: CASSRLSLAGGETQYF; DNA: TGTGCCAGCTCACGTTTATCCCTAGCGGGAGGTGAGACCCAGTACTTC; size: .; V: TRBV18; length: 16; D: TRBD2; J: TRBJ2-5
CDR3: CASSQGTGFYEQYF; DNA: TGTGCCAGCAGTCAAGGGACCGGCTTCTACGAGCAGTACTTC; size: .; V: TRBV6-5; length: 14; D: .; J: TRBJ2-7
CDR3: CASSQFITRKTYGYTF; DNA: TGTGCCAGCAGCCAATTCATTACCCGAAAGACCTATGGCTACACCTTC; size: .; V: TRBV7-8; length: 16; D: .; J: TRBJ1-2
CDR3: CASSYGRTALEQYF; DNA: TGTGCCAGCAGTTACGGGAGGACCGCCCTCGAGCAGTACTTC; size: .; V: TRBV6-5; length: 14; D: .; J: TRBJ2-7
CDR3: CASSLGQGAAGELFF; DNA: TGTGCCAGCAGCTTAGGACAGGGGGCAGCCGGGGAGCTGTTTTTT; size: once; V: TRBV9; length: 15; D: TRBD1; J: TRBJ2-2
CDR3: CASSDRRQGTEAFF; DNA: TGTGCCAGCAGTGACCGCCGTCAGGGGACTGAAGCTTTCTTT; size: .; V: TRBV2; length: 14; D: .; J: TRBJ1-1
CDR3: CASVDSSLNEQFF; DNA: TGTGCCAGCGTGGACAGCTCACTGAATGAGCAGTTCTTC; size: .; V: TRBV7-9; length: 13; D: .; J: TRBJ2-1
CDR3: CASNSPSGTGDYEQYF; DNA: TGTGCCAGTAATTCCCCCTCCGGGACAGGGGACTACGAGCAGTACTTC; size: .; V: TRBV19; length: 16; D: TRBD1; J: TRBJ2-7
CDR3: CASSISGANVLTF; DNA: TGTGCCAGCAGTATCTCTGGGGCCAACGTCCTGACTTTC; size: .; V: TRBV27; length: 13; D: .; J: TRBJ2-6
CDR3: CASSRLWDSSMNTEAFF; DNA: TGTGCCAGTAGTAGGTTATGGGACAGCTCCATGAACACTGAAGCTTTCTTT; size: .; V: TRBV19; length: 17; D: TRBD1; J: TRBJ1-1
CDR3: CASRAGSGLVKNEQFF; DNA: TGCGCCAGCAGGGCGGGGTCGGGTCTTGTGAAGAATGAGCAGTTCTTC; size: .; V: TRBV5-1; length: 16; D: .; J: TRBJ2-1
CDR3: CASSYRLAGAADTQYF; DNA: TGTGCCAGCAGTTACAGACTAGCGGGAGCCGCAGATACGCAGTATTTT; size: .; V: TRBV6-5; length: 16; D: TRBD2; J: TRBJ2-3
CDR3: CSAARASDSYEQYF; DNA: TGCAGCGCTGCCCGGGCCTCTGACTCCTACGAGCAGTACTTC; size: once; V: TRBV29-1; length: 14; D: .; J: TRBJ2-7
CDR3: CASSAADRAVETQYF; DNA: TGCGCCAGCAGTGCTGCTGACAGGGCGGTCGAGACCCAGTACTTC; size: .; V: TRBV10-2; length: 15; D: TRBD1; J: TRBJ2-5
CDR3: CAWSVGGFGTQYF; DNA: TGTGCCTGGAGTGTAGGGGGATTCGGGACCCAGTACTTC; size: .; V: TRBV30; length: 13; D: .; J: TRBJ2-5
CDR3: CASSPAGKPALVGYTF; DNA: TGTGCCAGCAGCCCAGCAGGGAAACCCGCCCTCGTCGGCTACACCTTC; size: .; V: TRBV7-2; length: 16; D: .; J: TRBJ1-2
CDR3: CASSIAGGSGELFF; DNA: TGTGCCAGCAGTATAGCGGGAGGGTCCGGGGAGCTGTTTTTT; size: .; V: TRBV6-5; length: 14; D: TRBD2; J: TRBJ2-2
CDR3: CASSIKGTGGLAGDNGELFF; DNA: TGTGCCAGTAGTATCAAAGGGACAGGGGGACTAGCGGGAGACAACGGGGAGCTGTTTTTT; size: few; V: TRBV19; length: 20; D: TRBD2; J: TRBJ2-2
CDR3: CASSLAGVKGNEQFF; DNA: TGTGCCAGCAGCTTAGCAGGGGTCAAGGGCAATGAGCAGTTCTTC; size: .; V: TRBV5-5; length: 15; D: .; J: TRBJ2-1
CDR3: CASSPHRGQAEAFF; DNA: TGTGCCAGCAGCCCCCATCGAGGGCAGGCTGAAGCTTTCTTT; size: many; V: TRBV9; length: 14; D: .; J: TRBJ1-1
CDR3: CASSWDRGSGANVLTF; DNA: TGTGCCAGCAGCTGGGACAGGGGTTCTGGGGCCAACGTCCTGACTTTC; size: .; V: TRBV2; length: 16; D: TRBD1; J: TRBJ2-6
CDR3: CASSYYGGGEQYF; DNA: TGTGCCAGCAGTTACTATGGGGGAGGGGAGCAGTACTTC; size: once; V: TRBV6-6; length: 13; D: TRBD2; J: TRBJ2-7
CDR3: CASSIDEGSQRSSYNEQFF; DNA: TGTGCCAGTAGTATAGACGAGGGCTCGCAAAGGAGCTCCTACAATGAGCAGTTCTTC; size: .; V: TRBV19; length: 19; D: .; J: TRBJ2-1
CDR3: CASRNEAGAREAFF; DNA: TGTGCCAGTCGTAACGAGGCAGGGGCCCGGGAAGCTTTCTTT; size: .; V: TRBV19; length: 14; D: .; J: TRBJ1-1
CDR3: CASSQDRDGNQPQHF; DNA: TGCGCCAGCAGCCAGGACAGGGACGGAAATCAGCCCCAGCATTTT; size: .; V: TRBV4-3; length: 15; D: TRBD1; J: TRBJ1-5
CDR3: CAGEQGRETQYF; DNA: TGTGCCGGAGAACAGGGGAGGGAGACCCAGTACTTC; size: .; V: TRBV30; length: 12; D: .; J: TRBJ2-5
CDR3: CASSLFYGGRDGYTF; DNA: TGTGCCAGCAGTTTGTTCTATGGGGGGCGCGATGGCTACACCTTC; size: .; V: TRBV27; length: 15; D: .; J: TRBJ1-2
CDR3: CASSRGQPTTNEKLFF; DNA: TGTGCCAGTAGTAGGGGACAGCCGACAACTAATGAAAAACTGTTTTTT; size: .; V: TRBV19; length: 16; D: TRBD1; J: TRBJ1-4
CDR3: CASSPGPTSYNEQFF; DNA: TGTGCCAGCAGCCCCGGACCAACTAGTTACAATGAGCAGTTCTTC; size: .; V: TRBV9; length: 15; D: .; J: TRBJ2-1
CDR3: CASSFTGLGTDTQYF; DNA: TGTGCCAGCAGTTTCACAGGGTTAGGCACAGATACGCAGTATTTT; size: .; V: TRBV27; length: 15; D: .; J: TRBJ2-3
CDR3: CASSFMGLAELKGNEQFF; DNA: TGTGCCAGCAGCTTCATGGGACTAGCGGAGCTCAAAGGCAATGAGCAGTTCTTC; size: .; V: TRBV7-3; length: 18; D: TRBD2; J: TRBJ2-1
CDR3: CASSWGLPYNEQFF; DNA: TGTGCCAGCAGCTGGGGACTTCCTTACAATGAGCAGTTCTTC; size: .; V: TRBV11-2; length: 14; D: .; J: TRBJ2-1
CDR3: CASSTGSGEGYTF; DNA: TGTGCCAGTAGTACGGGATCGGGGGAAGGCTACACCTTC; size: .; V: TRBV19; length: 13; D: .; J: TRBJ1-2
CDR3: CASSSPHFSGANVLTF; DNA: TGTGCCAGCAGTTCCCCTCATTTCTCTGGGGCCAACGTCCTGACTTTC; size: .; V: TRBV28; length: 16; D: .; J: TRBJ2-6
CDR3: CASSQTGLRTEAFF; DNA: TGTGCCAGCAGTCAGACAGGGCTCCGCACTGAAGCTTTCTTT; size: .; V: TRBV25-1; length: 14; D: TRBD1; J: TRBJ1-1
CDR3: CASSVWDSGYGYTF; DNA: TGTGCCAGCAGCGTTTGGGACAGCGGCTATGGCTACACCTTC; size: once; V: TRBV7-9; length: 14; D: TRBD1; J: TRBJ1-2
CDR3: CASSFDRFMNTEAFF; DNA: TGTGCCAGCAGCTTCGACAGGTTCATGAACACTGAAGCTTTCTTT; size: .; V: TRBV5-4; length: 15; D: .; J: TRBJ1-1
CDR3: CASSPTGGYTEAFF; DNA: TGTGCCAGCAGCCCGACAGGGGGCTACACTGAAGCTTTCTTT; size: .; V: TRBV7-3; length: 14; D: TRBD1; J: TRBJ1-1
CDR3: CASSLRGGQETQYF; DNA: TGTGCCAGCAGTCTTCGGGGGGGCCAAGAGACCCAGTACTTC; size: .; V: TRBV11-3; length: 14; D: TRBD2; J: TRBJ2-5
CDR3: CASNTGAPGYNEQFF; DNA: TGTGCCAGCAACACGGGGGCCCCAGGGTACAATGAGCAGTTCTTC; size: .; V: TRBV6-5; length: 15; D: .; J: TRBJ2-1
CDR3: CASSSHRGFYNEQFF; DNA: TGCGCCAGCAGCAGCCACAGGGGCTTCTACAATGAGCAGTTCTTC; size: .; V: TRBV4-3; length: 15; D: TRBD1; J: TRBJ2-1
CDR3: CASSLVGEQYF; DNA: TGTGCCAGCAGCTTAGTTGGGGAGCAGTACTTC; size: .; V: TRBV7-3; length: 11; D: .; J: TRBJ2-7
CDR3: CASSSGGARPYGYTF; DNA: TGTGCCAGCAGCTCCGGAGGGGCCAGGCCCTATGGCTACACCTTC; size: .; V: TRBV5-4; length: 15; D: .; J: TRBJ1-2
CDR3: CASSLLGTSGGRNTGELFF; DNA: TGTGCCAGCAGCTTGCTCGGGACTAGCGGGGGCCGTAACACCGGGGAGCTGTTTTTT; size: .; V: TRBV7-2; length: 19; D: TRBD2; J: TRBJ2-2
CDR3: CASSLNLGRTNEKLFF; DNA: TGTGCCAGCAGCTTAAACCTGGGACGGACTAATGAAAAACTGTTTTTT; size: .; V: TRBV7-9; length: 16; D: .; J: TRBJ1-4
CDR3: CAISESGGTQYF; DNA: TGTGCCATCAGTGAAAGTGGCGGGACCCAGTACTTC; size: .; V: TRBV10-3; length: 12; D: .; J: TRBJ2-5
CDR3: CASSYGTQGETQYF; DNA: TGTGCCAGTAGCTACGGGACCCAAGGGGAGACCCAGTACTTC; size: .; V: TRBV19; length: 14; D: .; J: TRBJ2-5